The next 30 T cell receptor beta chains were all read from a single sample in a study of cytomegalovirus exposure and HLA in healthy donors. Researchers ran the PCR with 60 Vbeta and 13 Jbeta primers. Only in-frame clones appear in the TCRdb table, and some are missing; sequencing was by immunoSEQ multiplex PCR. The sample carries more than 95,000 clones, 81% recorded once. The specimen was PBMCs. These receptors came from a woman aged 25 to 39 in good health and CMV-seronegative.

This chain links TRBV21-1 with TRBJ1-2. TRBV21-1 counts as a pseudogene. This CDR3 is 15 amino acids long. The CDR3 is CASSKRWDGGYGYTF. CDR3 DNA sequence: TGTGCCAGCAGCAAACGTTGGGACGGGGGCTATGGCTACACCTTC.

The rearrangement links TRBV7-9 to TRBJ1-1; TRBD1 is a possible D gene (6 bases). The CDR3 is made up of 14 amino acids. V gave up 1 base and J gave up 4 bases, with 10 bases separating them. Germline V gene lookup returns CDR1 SEHNR and CDR2 FQNEAQ (reference sequence). CDR3 sequence: CASSLGGGPTEAFF. The CDR3 DNA is TGTGCCAGCAGCTTAGGGGGGGGCCCCACTGAAGCTTTCTTT.

The genes are TRBV10-3 and TRBJ2-3, with 8 bases that match TRBD2. Germline CDR1 is ENHRY and CDR2 is SYGVKD. The CDR3 covers 13 residues. Trimming at V came to 3 bases and at J to 5 bases, leaving 1 base not matched to a gene. CDR3 in DNA: TGTGCCATCAGTGACGCGGGAGGAGATACGCAGTATTTT. As protein: CAISDAGGDTQYF.

The chain employs TRBV21-1 and TRBJ2-1; the DNA was not used to check the table's D call, TRBD2. TRBV21-1 is a pseudogene. The CDR3 runs 17 residues. The CDR3 here is CASSTGTSGRKDNEQFF. The CDR3 DNA reads as TGTGCCAGCAGCACTGGGACTAGCGGGAGGAAAGATAATGAGCAGTTCTTC.

The V call is TRBV7-9, the J call TRBJ1-2; D is ambiguous. V lost 5 bases, J lost 8 bases, and 21 bases lay in between. The CDR3 totals 15 residues. Germline CDR1 reads SEHNR; CDR2 reads FQNEAQ (reference sequence). In DNA form, the CDR3 reads TGTGCCAGCAGCGGGCCCGGGAGTCCCTTGGAGGGCTACACCTTC. It encodes CASSGPGSPLEGYTF.

The chain carries TRBV14 and TRBJ2-7, with 8 bases that match TRBD2. Trimming took 0 bases from V and 6 from J; bases not matched to a gene: 1. Germline V gene lookup returns CDR1 SGHDN and CDR2 FVKESK. There are 13 residues in the CDR3. In nucleotides, the CDR3 is TGTGCCAGCAGCCAAGATCTAGCGGGCGAGCAGTACTTC. Residues: CASSQDLAGEQYF. Combining the CDR3 with reference TRBV14 and TRBJ2-7 gives the whole variable domain EAGVTQFPSHSVIEKGQTVTLRCDPISGHDNLYWYRRVMGKEIKFLLHFVKESKQDESGMPNNRFLAERTGGTYSTLKVQPAELEDSGVYFCASSQDLAGEQYFGPGTRLTVT.

The chain carries TRBV5-1 and TRBJ2-3, with TRBD1 as a possible D gene (5 bases). Per germline, CDR1 SGHRS and CDR2 YFSETQ. V lost 1 base and J 2 bases, leaving 14 bases between the germline ends. CDR3 length equals 16 residues. This CDR3 is CASSLQGNRVTDTQYF. The CDR3 nucleotides are TGCGCCAGCAGCTTGCAGGGCAACAGAGTCACAGATACGCAGTATTTT.

V usage is TRBV5-6 and J usage is TRBJ2-5; the match to TRBD1 covers 8 bases. Germline-derived CDR1 and CDR2 are SGHDT and YYEEEE. The CDR3 spans 15 residues. V lost 3 bases and J lost 2; bases outside the gene matches: 6. This CDR3 is CASSSGTGAQETQYF. The CDR3 DNA follows: TGTGCCAGCAGCTCCGGGACAGGAGCGCAAGAGACCCAGTACTTC.

This clone was counted once. The rearrangement links TRBV29-1 to TRBJ1-1, with D possibly TRBD1 on 5 matching bases. V lost 7 bases and J lost 2, with 14 bases in between. Germline V gene data show CDR1 as SQVTM and CDR2 as ANQGSEA. There are 13 residues in the CDR3. Here the CDR3 DNA reads TGCAGCGATCTACCCGACAGAAACACTGAAGCTTTCTTT. This codes for CSDLPDRNTEAFF.

With regard to this clone: The sample holds other DNA sequences that translate to the same CDR3. The chain combines TRBV6-5 with TRBJ2-2, with a tentative D call TRBD2 (6 bases). Between the trimmed V and J ends, which lost 4 bases and 4 bases, there was a span of 16 bases. The germline V gene encodes CDR1 MNHEY and CDR2 SVGAGI. The CDR3 is made up of 16 amino acids. The CDR3 DNA is TGTGCCAGCAGTTTGGAGCGGGTGTTTGGCACCGGGGAGCTGTTTTTT. Translated, it gives CASSLERVFGTGELFF.

The genes are TRBV7-9 and TRBJ2-7; D is perhaps TRBD2 (5 bases). Trimming left V 1 base short and J 2 bases short, with 15 bases between. Germline CDR1 SEHNR, CDR2 FQNEAQ (reference sequence). There are 16 residues in the CDR3. CDR3: CASSLGYGERAYEQYF. The CDR3 nucleotides are TGTGCCAGCAGCTTAGGGTACGGGGAACGGGCCTACGAGCAGTACTTC.

In DNA form, the CDR3 reads TGTGCCAGCAGTGCGGTCGGGACAGGGGCAGATACGCAGTATTTT. It yields the protein CASSAVGTGADTQYF. The chain is built from TRBV28 and TRBJ2-3; TRBD1 aligns across 10 bases. The CDR3 consists of 15 residues. With V trimmed by 5 bases and J by 4 bases, 6 bases remained unmatched. The germline V gene has CDR1 MDHEN and CDR2 SYDVKM.

For the CDR3, the DNA is TGTGCCAGTAGAGGTAGCGGGAGGGCCGGTGCATACGAGCAGTACTTC. Translated, it gives CASRGSGRAGAYEQYF. V gene TRBV19 combines with J gene TRBJ2-7; TRBD2 aligns across 11 bases. J lost 4 bases, V lost 6 bases, and 11 bases had no gene match. The V gene's germline CDR1 is LNHDA and CDR2 SQIVND (reference sequence). CDR3 size: 16 residues.

The V and J genes are TRBV5-6 and TRBJ2-1; 8 positions agree with TRBD2. V dropped 3 bases and J dropped 7; count of bases not matched to a gene: 9. This CDR3 is 15 amino acids long. From germline, CDR1 is SGHDT and CDR2 YYEEEE. In DNA form, the CDR3 reads TGTGCCAGCAGCTCGTCGGGAGGGGCCTGGAATGAGCAGTTCTTC. Protein: CASSSSGGAWNEQFF.

The chain combines TRBV11-2 with TRBJ2-1, with 7 bases matching TRBD1. V dropped 7 bases and J dropped 4; count of bases not matched to a gene: 10. There are 15 residues in the CDR3. Germline V CDR1 and CDR2: SGHAT, FQNNGV. CDR3 region: CASNNLRTGYNEQFF. CDR3 nucleotides: TGTGCCAGCAACAATCTCCGGACAGGTTACAATGAGCAGTTCTTC. The entire variable domain, with the rest obtained from reference TRBV11-2 and TRBJ2-1, is as follows: EAGVAQSPRYKIIEKRQSVAFWCNPISGHATLYWYQQILGQGPKLLIQFQNNGVVDDSQLPKDRFSAERLKGVDSTLKIQPAKLEDSAVYLCASNNLRTGYNEQFFGPGTRLTVL.

This clone was seen a handful of times. The chain recombines TRBV5-1 with TRBJ1-2; weak D call: TRBD1 (6 bases). The germline gives CDR1 SGHRS, CDR2 YFSETQ. The CDR3 covers 12 residues. Deletions cut 10 bases from V and 7 bases from J, with 17 bases between. The CDR3 reads CALSLIGGGYTF. DNA of the CDR3: TGCGCCTTAAGCTTGATAGGGGGTGGCTACACCTTC.

This chain links TRBV10-1 with TRBJ2-7; D ambiguous. This CDR3 contains 13 residues. The germline V and J ends were trimmed by 6 bases and 0 bases, with 9 bases remaining between them. Per germline, CDR1 WNHNN and CDR2 SYGVQD (reference sequence). Here the CDR3 DNA reads TGCGCCAGCAGGGGCGATTACTCCTACGAGCAGTACTTC. It translates to CASRGDYSYEQYF.

J is TRBJ1-2 and V is TRBV14; 7 nucleotides align to TRBD1. Losses at the gene ends were 0 bases for V and 4 bases for J; bases not matched to a gene: 8. This CDR3 has 16 residues. CDR1 SGHDN and CDR2 FVKESK come from the germline V gene. The CDR3 protein is CASSQEDYRGGYGYTF. The CDR3 nucleotides read TGTGCCAGCAGCCAAGAGGATTACAGGGGCGGCTATGGCTACACCTTC.

This chain links TRBV28 with TRBJ2-6; D is unclear. The CDR3 loop spans 16 amino acids. Germline V gives CDR1 MDHEN, CDR2 SYDVKM. With 5 bases removed from V and 0 bases from J, the gap between germline ends came to 11 bases. The CDR3 loop is CASSSFSSSGANVLTF. CDR3 coding DNA: TGTGCCAGCAGTAGTTTCTCCAGCTCTGGGGCCAACGTCCTGACTTTC.

This sequence joins TRBV5-1 and TRBJ2-7, with TRBD1 matching over 9 bases. With 4 bases clipped from V and 10 bases from J, the junction kept 15 bases outside the gene matches. CDR3 length: 15 residues. Germline loops: CDR1 SGHRS, CDR2 YFSETQ. The CDR3 DNA reads as TGCGCCAGCAGCCCCTCCGGGACAGGGACCTTGTACCAGTACTTC. Encoded protein: CASSPSGTGTLYQYF.

The rearrangement joins TRBV2 to TRBJ2-3; 12 bases align to TRBD2. This CDR3 is built from 18 residues. Trimming removed 5 bases from V and 5 bases from J; junction bases left unmatched: 14. Germline CDR1 reads SNHLY; CDR2 reads FYNNEI. The CDR3 sequence is CASSTDRRLAGVKDTQYF. In DNA form, the CDR3 reads TGTGCCAGCAGTACCGACAGGCGACTAGCGGGAGTGAAAGATACGCAGTATTTT.

The chain uses TRBV19 and TRBJ1-1; no firm D call. V was pared by 1 base and J by 7 bases, with 16 bases between. Germline V gene sequence: CDR1 LNHDA, CDR2 SQIVND (reference sequence). This CDR3 contains 15 residues. CDR3 region: CASSIGGREGIEAFF. As DNA, the CDR3 is TGTGCCAGTAGTATAGGAGGTCGCGAGGGAATTGAAGCTTTCTTT.

In its sample, this clone was seen once. The chain links TRBV7-9 to TRBJ1-1, with D perhaps matching TRBD1 (5 bases). Germline CDR1 and CDR2: SEHNR and FQNEAQ (reference sequence). The CDR3 contains 13 residues. V gave up 5 bases and J gave up 2 bases, with 9 bases separating them. The CDR3 coding sequence is TGTGCCAGCAGCCTGGGGCGAAACACTGAAGCTTTCTTT. It translates to CASSLGRNTEAFF.

V usage is TRBV5-1 and J usage is TRBJ2-1, with a tentative D call TRBD1 (7 bases). There are 16 residues in the CDR3. In germline, CDR1 is SGHRS, CDR2 YFSETQ. The V and J ends lost 0 bases and 4 bases respectively, with 14 bases between them. CDR3 nucleotide sequence: TGCGCCAGCAGCTTGGATAGGCAGGGGGGATACAATGAGCAGTTCTTC. It codes for CASSLDRQGGYNEQFF.

Regarding this clone: The germline gene is not matched at one end of the junction; a read error may be the cause. V gene TRBV7-9 combines with J gene TRBJ2-3; 8 bases agree with TRBD1. The CDR3 sequence is 16 residues long. CDR1 and CDR2 from the germline V gene are SEHNR and FQNEAQ (reference sequence). The CDR3 nucleotides read TGTTCCAGCAGCAAGAGTGGGGGGACAGGCGCAGATACGCAGTATTTT. Translating it yields CSSSKSGGTGADTQYF. Using reference TRBV7-9 and TRBJ2-3 for the parts outside the CDR3, the full variable domain is DTGVSQNPRHKITKRGQNVTFRCDPISEHNRLYWYRQTLGQGPEFLTYFQNEAQLEKSRLLSDRFSAERPKGSFSTLEIQRTEQGDSAMYLCSSSKSGGTGADTQYFGPGTRLTVL.

The chain joins TRBV2 to TRBJ1-5; 7 positions match TRBD1. Germline lookup yields CDR1 SNHLY and CDR2 FYNNEI. Losses at the gene ends were 6 bases for V and 0 bases for J; bases not matched to a gene: 5. This CDR3 has 15 amino acids. As DNA, the CDR3 is TGTGCCAGCAGGAGGGGGCGGATTAGCAATCAGCCCCAGCATTTT. Translating it yields CASRRGRISNQPQHF.

This chain connects TRBV6-5 to TRBJ1-4, with TRBD1 matching 10 bases. V shed 8 bases, J shed 8 bases, and the junction held 8 bases outside the gene matches. The CDR3 totals 14 residues. CDR1 MNHEY and CDR2 SVGAGI come from the germline V gene. This CDR3 is CASQTGTGVEKLFF. The CDR3 DNA reads as TGTGCCAGCCAGACCGGGACAGGGGTCGAAAAACTGTTTTTT.

About this clone itself: The junction does not match germline at one end; this may be a read error. The chain is built from TRBV7-9 and TRBJ2-3; no firm D call. Germline CDR1 is SEHNR and CDR2 is FQNEAQ (reference sequence). The CDR3 is 15 residues long. CDR3 loop: CSSSLVRGGDDTQYF. In DNA, the CDR3 is TGTTCCAGCAGCTTAGTTCGAGGCGGAGACGATACGCAGTATTTT.

The chain is built from TRBV7-2 and TRBJ1-2; TRBD1 aligns across 8 bases. The germline V gene has CDR1 SGHTA and CDR2 FQGNSA. V shed 3 bases and J 0 bases; nucleotides not matched to a gene: 9. The CDR3 is 17 amino acids. The CDR3 nucleotides are TGTGCCAGCAGCTTGCGGACAGGGCCCGTAGCTAACTATGGCTACACCTTC. It encodes CASSLRTGPVANYGYTF.

In this sample, this clone turned up a few times. The chain recombines TRBV2 with TRBJ1-2, with D unresolved. The CDR3 loop spans 12 amino acids. With 1 base removed from V and 4 bases from J, the gap between germline ends came to 4 bases. The germline gives CDR1 SNHLY, CDR2 FYNNEI. The CDR3 sequence is CASSEGGYGYTF. The CDR3 DNA follows: TGTGCCAGCAGTGAAGGCGGCTATGGCTACACCTTC. The whole variable domain, filled in from reference TRBV2 and TRBJ1-2, reads EPEVTQTPSHQVTQMGQEVILRCVPISNHLYFYWYRQILGQKVEFLVSFYNNEISEKSEIFDDQFSVERPDGSNFTLKIRSTKLEDSAMYFCASSEGGYGYTFGSGTRLTVV.